The sequence of this T cell receptor beta chain was determined in a study of early stage breast cancer tumors (dated by TCRdb to 2015 to 2018). Regarding the study in general: Of the roughly 15 invasive breast tumors, some twelve were found to be estrogen receptor-positive, progesterone receptor-positive and HER2-negative. About 70% of the 12 ER+/PR+/HER2- tumors were invasive ductal carcinomas, while the other four were invasive lobular carcinomas. On average, each sample had roughly 9.9-fold read coverage. A total of 2,651,842 templates, representing approximately 1,100,000 unique clonotypes, were detected across all samples.

Trimming takes 3 bases off V and 1 base off J; junction bases not matched to a gene: 0. The CDR1 and CDR2 encoded by the germline V gene (reference sequence) are MNHEY and SMNVEV. The CDR3 numbers 14 residues from cysteine through phenylalanine. Just CDR3 DNA is preserved here, 42 bases in frame from base 1. Results the study describes overall, beyond this receptor: Enriched TCRB sequences shared across patients were mostly commonly generated sequences, unlikely to play an important role in the tumor microenvironment. About 2.5-fold higher T cell density and higher clonality were observed in tumors than in adjacent normal breast tissue. Repertoires from blood and normal breast were more alike than repertoires from blood and tumor, and in about 85% of the 16 patients, comparing each tissue with blood separated tumor from normal. Bulk genomic DNA sequencing of unsorted cells missed chain pairing and functional markers such as CD4, CD8 and FOXP3. Analysis by tumor subtype was prevented by the small cohort size.

This clone has a single count. Its cognate antigen has yet to be identified. Qualities for individual bases were not recorded, and no much larger clone is one base off. Dicing about 18-55 mg of tumor tissue typically produced more than 2.5 ug of DNA. The study profiled bulk TCR beta-chain repertoires in matched peripheral blood, tumor and adjacent normal breast tissue taken from roughly 17 patients with early-stage breast cancer. Following resection, visually identified tumor tissue was excised and transferred into prechilled RNAlater. A TissueLyser II was used to homogenize diced tumor tissue (roughly 20-55 mg) in RLTplus buffer containing beta-mercaptoethanol and antifoaming agent. Genomic DNA was extracted with the Qiagen AllPrep DNA/RNA Mini kit. Every sample was amplified as two independent genomic DNA replicates, using roughly 0.45 ug for blood and roughly 1.4 ug for tumor or normal breast. Following the manufacturer's instructions, the ImmunoSeq Intro kit was used to carry out TCRB sequencing on genomic DNA. For absolute quantification, the approximately 30-cycle multiplex PCR included proprietary primers along with spike-in control sequences. Single-end 150-bp reads were used to sequence an 87-bp fragment spanning the CDR3 and the flanking V and J genes. Seven samples, each with two replicates, were multiplexed per lane of an Illumina MiSeq using version 3.0 chemistry. On the study's bioinformatics: Raw data were processed with the vendor's proprietary pipeline, and both replicates were merged into a single result per sample. Productive rearrangements sharing the V-gene family, CDR3 amino acid sequence and J-gene segment were defined as clonotypes. To compute clonality, the normalized Shannon entropy (Pielou evenness) of TCRB abundances was subtracted from 1. To estimate T cell density, the total number of templates was divided by the number of input cells, which was inferred from the amount of DNA input. Total repertoire diversity and clonality were estimated with Recon using default parameters. A clonotype was considered tumor-enriched if its abundance in tumor exceeded 0.1% and was at least 32-fold higher than its abundance in normal breast. The table was pulled from immuneACCESS by TCRdb, which kept in-frame rearrangements only. Such tables lose some clones; where checked, under half of the loss comes from unresolved V genes, and the rest has no known cause. The DNA gave D and trimming, while V, J and clone size come from that table. This sample lists around 31,000 clones; over 70% were detected once. The biggest ten clones account for over 9% of the sample.

The sequence links TRBV27 to TRBJ2-7, and 10 bases in between align with TRBD2. The sequenced material came from breast tumor tissue. The sequence derives from a person aged 25 to 40 with breast cancer. The CDR3 loop reads CASSLTSGSYEQYF. The base sequence is TGTGCCAGCAGTTTGACTAGCGGGTCCTACGAGCAGTACTTC.